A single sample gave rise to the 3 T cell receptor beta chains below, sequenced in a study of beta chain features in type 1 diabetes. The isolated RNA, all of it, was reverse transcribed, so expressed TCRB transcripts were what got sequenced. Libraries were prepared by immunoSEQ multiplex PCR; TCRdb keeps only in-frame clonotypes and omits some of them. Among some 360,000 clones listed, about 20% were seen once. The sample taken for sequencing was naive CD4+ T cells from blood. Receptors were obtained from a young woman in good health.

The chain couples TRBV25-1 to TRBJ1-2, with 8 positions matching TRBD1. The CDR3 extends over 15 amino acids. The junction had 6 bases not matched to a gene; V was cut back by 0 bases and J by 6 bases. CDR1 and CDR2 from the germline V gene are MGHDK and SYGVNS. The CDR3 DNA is TGTGCCAGCAGTGAATATCGACAGGGGTTGAATGGCTACACCTTC. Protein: CASSEYRQGLNGYTF.

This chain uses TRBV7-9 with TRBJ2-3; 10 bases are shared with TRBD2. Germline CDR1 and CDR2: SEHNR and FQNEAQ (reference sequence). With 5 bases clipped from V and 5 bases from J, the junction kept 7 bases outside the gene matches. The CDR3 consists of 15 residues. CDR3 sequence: CASSQLAGEGDTQYF. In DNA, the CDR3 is TGTGCCAGCAGCCAGCTAGCGGGAGAAGGAGATACGCAGTATTTT.

The chain's CDR3 is CASSARSSGANVLTF. The CDR3, as DNA: TGTGCCAGCAGCGCTCGTAGCTCTGGGGCCAACGTCCTGACTTTC. J is TRBJ2-6 and V is TRBV6-1; D is undetermined. V dropped 6 bases and J dropped 0 bases, with 9 bases sitting between them. This CDR3 comprises 15 residues. CDR1 and CDR2 from the germline V gene are MNHNS and SASEGT.